Following are 14 T cell receptor beta chains from one sample sequenced in a study of a mutant IDH1 vaccine in newly diagnosed glioma. For these receptors, no antigen is known. Generated by immunoSEQ multiplex PCR, the TCRdb table keeps only in-frame clones and is missing some. Seen here are more than 60,000 clones, under 85% observed once, and the top ten hold over 4%. Time point denoted: week 35, safety follow-up. One vaccine dose held 300 ug of mutant IDH1 20-mer peptide and came with topical imiquimod. Sample: PBMCs, taken from a glioma patient whose treatment included an IDH1 peptide vaccine. The receptors here all came from a man aged 50-59 years with glioma.

V is TRBV20-1 and J is TRBJ1-4, with D uncertain. V shed 0 bases and J shed 8 bases, with 4 bases lying between them. The CDR3 totals 11 residues. The germline V gene has CDR1 DFQATT and CDR2 SNEGSKA (reference sequence). CDR3 loop: CSAREIEKLFF. CDR3 DNA sequence: TGCAGTGCTAGAGAAATCGAAAAACTGTTTTTT.

The chain employs TRBV9 and TRBJ1-1; weak D call: TRBD1 (5 bases). CDR1 and CDR2 (germline): SGDLS, YYNGEE. V lost 3 bases and J 5 bases, leaving 11 bases between the germline ends. There are 13 residues in the CDR3. The CDR3 bases are TGTGCCAGCAGCGCGACAGTCCTAACTGAAGCTTTCTTT. The encoded protein is CASSATVLTEAFF.

The CDR3 bases are TGTGCCTGGACCTTTCTGGGAGGGAACTACGAGCAGTACTTC. This codes for CAWTFLGGNYEQYF. The rearrangement uses TRBV30 and TRBJ2-7; 7 nucleotides line up with TRBD2. This CDR3 is built from 14 residues. CDR1 GTSNPN and CDR2 SVGIG come from the germline V gene (reference sequence). The V segment lost 4 bases and the J segment 3 bases; nucleotides outside the gene matches: 9.

J is TRBJ1-2 and V is TRBV6-6, with 10 positions matching TRBD1. Trimming cost V 5 bases and J 7 bases; bases outside gene matches: 4. The CDR3 is made up of 13 amino acids. Germline assignment: CDR1 MNHNY and CDR2 SVGAGI (reference sequence). The CDR3 loop is CASSPDRGIGYTF. Here the CDR3 DNA reads TGTGCCAGCAGTCCGGACAGGGGGATTGGCTACACCTTC.

The chain couples TRBV5-4 to TRBJ2-1, with no clear D. This CDR3 comprises 15 residues. The germline V gene has CDR1 SGHNT and CDR2 YYREEE (reference sequence). Trimming cost V 1 base and J 4 bases, with 12 bases left between them. The CDR3 spells CASSLSQGLYNEQFF. In nucleotides, the CDR3 is TGTGCCAGCAGCTTGTCGCAAGGGCTTTACAATGAGCAGTTCTTC.

This clone was seen a handful of times. The DNA for the CDR3 is TGTGCCAGTACCCCGAGGGGGGCCAACACTGAAGCTTTCTTT. It specifies CASTPRGANTEAFF. V gene TRBV19 combines with J gene TRBJ1-1; perhaps TRBD1 as D (6 bases). The CDR3 loop spans 14 amino acids. Per the germline V gene, CDR1 is LNHDA and CDR2 is SQIVND (reference sequence). Trimming cost V 7 bases and J 2 bases, with 14 bases left between them.

This chain links TRBV7-9 with TRBJ2-7; possible D gene TRBD2, 6 bases. This CDR3 is 14 amino acids long. V lost 4 bases and J lost 7, with 17 bases in between. The germline V gene has CDR1 SEHNR and CDR2 FQNEAQ (reference sequence). Here the CDR3 DNA reads TGTGCCAGCAGCTCGGTCGGGGGTTCGGGAGAGCAGTACTTC. This encodes CASSSVGGSGEQYF.

This chain connects TRBV27 to TRBJ2-5, with D uncertain. This CDR3 spans 13 amino acids. Trimming stripped 6 bases from V and 2 bases from J, with 10 bases between. In germline, CDR1 is MNHEY, CDR2 SMNVEV (reference sequence). This CDR3 reads CASRPSSQETQYF. The CDR3 bases are TGTGCCAGCAGGCCCTCCTCTCAAGAGACCCAGTACTTC.

V and J are TRBV4-1 and TRBJ1-1; TRBD1 aligns across 7 bases. The J segment lost 0 bases and the V segment lost 3 bases, leaving 7 bases of the junction unmatched. This CDR3 region has 16 residues. Germline V lookup: CDR1 MGHRA, CDR2 YSYEKL. The CDR3 DNA sequence: TGCGCCAGCAGCCAGGCGAAGGGACAGCTGAACACTGAAGCTTTCTTT. This translates into CASSQAKGQLNTEAFF.

The J gene is TRBJ1-3, the V gene TRBV6-5; D not certain. This CDR3 has 14 amino acids. Trimming pared 4 bases from V and 3 bases from J, leaving 10 bases between. CDR1 MNHEY and CDR2 SVGAGI come from the germline V gene. In nucleotides, the CDR3 is TGTGCCAGCAGTTTTGGCAGTTATGGAAACACCATATATTTT. This sequence encodes CASSFGSYGNTIYF.

The DNA for the CDR3 is TGTGCCAGCAGTTTGGGACAGGGAGATATTTCCGCTTTCTTT. Encoded protein: CASSLGQGDISAFF. This chain connects TRBV13 to TRBJ1-1; 9 nucleotides match TRBD1. The germline V gene has CDR1 PRHDT and CDR2 FYEKMQ (reference sequence). CDR3 length: 14 amino acids. Trimming took 6 bases from V and 11 from J; bases not matched to a gene: 13.

V usage is TRBV5-6 and J usage is TRBJ2-1; 7 bases agree with TRBD1. The germline CDR1 and CDR2 sequences are SGHDT and YYEEEE. Trimming removed 1 base from V and 5 bases from J; junction bases left unmatched: 6. This CDR3 is 15 amino acids long. CDR3 DNA: TGTGCCAGCAGCTTGCTGACAGGGTACGACAATGAGCAGTTCTTC. Encoded protein: CASSLLTGYDNEQFF.

This clone was observed once. V usage is TRBV5-6 and J usage is TRBJ1-1; D is unclear. Germline V gene data show CDR1 as SGHDT and CDR2 as YYEEEE. This CDR3 is built from 13 residues. V was shortened by 3 bases and J by 3 bases, with 9 bases between the two germline ends. The CDR3 sequence is CASSWERYTEAFF. CDR3 coding DNA: TGTGCCAGCAGCTGGGAAAGATACACTGAAGCTTTCTTT.

This chain connects TRBV7-9 to TRBJ1-3, with 9 bases that match TRBD1. In germline, CDR1 is SEHNR, CDR2 FQNEAQ (reference sequence). The CDR3 consists of 16 residues. Unmatched junction bases numbered 5, after V lost 3 bases and J lost 2 bases. CDR3 residues: CASSLGGQGPGNTIYF. DNA for the CDR3: TGTGCCAGCAGCTTGGGGGGACAGGGCCCTGGAAACACCATATATTTT.